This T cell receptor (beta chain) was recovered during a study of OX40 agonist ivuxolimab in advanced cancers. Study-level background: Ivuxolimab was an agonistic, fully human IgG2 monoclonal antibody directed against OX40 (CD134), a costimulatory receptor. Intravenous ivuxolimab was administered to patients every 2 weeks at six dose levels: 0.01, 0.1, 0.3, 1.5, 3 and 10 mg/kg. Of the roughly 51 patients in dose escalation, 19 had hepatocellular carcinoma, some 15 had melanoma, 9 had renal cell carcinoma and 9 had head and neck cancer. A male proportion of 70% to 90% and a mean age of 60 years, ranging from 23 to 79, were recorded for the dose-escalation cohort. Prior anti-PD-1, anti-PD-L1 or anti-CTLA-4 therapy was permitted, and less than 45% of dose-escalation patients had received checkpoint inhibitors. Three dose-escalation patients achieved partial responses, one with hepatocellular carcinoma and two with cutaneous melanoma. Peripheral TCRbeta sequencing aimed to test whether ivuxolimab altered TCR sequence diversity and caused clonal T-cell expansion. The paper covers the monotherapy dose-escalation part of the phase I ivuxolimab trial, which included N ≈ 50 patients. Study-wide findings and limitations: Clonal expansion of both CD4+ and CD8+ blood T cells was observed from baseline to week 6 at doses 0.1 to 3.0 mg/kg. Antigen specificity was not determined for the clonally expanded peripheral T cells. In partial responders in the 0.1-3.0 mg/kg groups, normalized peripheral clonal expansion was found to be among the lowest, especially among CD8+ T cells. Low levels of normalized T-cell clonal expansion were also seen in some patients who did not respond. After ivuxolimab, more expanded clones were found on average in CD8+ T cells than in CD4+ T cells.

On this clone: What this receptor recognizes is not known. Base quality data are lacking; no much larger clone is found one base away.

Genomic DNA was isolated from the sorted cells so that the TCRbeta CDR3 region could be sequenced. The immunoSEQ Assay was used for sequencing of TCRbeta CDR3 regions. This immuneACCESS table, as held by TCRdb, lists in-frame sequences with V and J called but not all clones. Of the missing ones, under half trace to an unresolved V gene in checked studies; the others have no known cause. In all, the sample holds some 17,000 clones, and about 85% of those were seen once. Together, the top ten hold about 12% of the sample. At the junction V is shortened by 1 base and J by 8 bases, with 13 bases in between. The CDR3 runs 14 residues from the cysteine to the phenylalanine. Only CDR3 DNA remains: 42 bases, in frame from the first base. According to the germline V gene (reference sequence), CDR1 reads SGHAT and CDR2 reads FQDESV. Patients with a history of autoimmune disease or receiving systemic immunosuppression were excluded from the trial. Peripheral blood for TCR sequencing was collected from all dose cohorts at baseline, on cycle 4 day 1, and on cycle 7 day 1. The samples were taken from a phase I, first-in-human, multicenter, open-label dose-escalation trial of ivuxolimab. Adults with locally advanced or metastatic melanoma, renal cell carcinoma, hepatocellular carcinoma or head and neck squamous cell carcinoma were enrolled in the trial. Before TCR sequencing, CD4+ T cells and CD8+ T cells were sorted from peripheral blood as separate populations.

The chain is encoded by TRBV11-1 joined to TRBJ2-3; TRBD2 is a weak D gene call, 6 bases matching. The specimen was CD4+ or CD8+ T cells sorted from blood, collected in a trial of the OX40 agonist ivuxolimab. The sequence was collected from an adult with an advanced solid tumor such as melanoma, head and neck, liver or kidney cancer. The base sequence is TGTGCCAGCAGCTTAGAGGAGGTGCGGGGTACGCAGTATTTT. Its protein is CASSLEEVRGTQYF.